Described below is a single TCR beta chain sequence and its context. A much larger clone sits a single nucleotide away, making a read error possible. Naive-designated CD8 cells lacked CD45RO, were positively enriched for CCR7, and omitted terminally differentiated effector memory CD45RA+ cells. The data were obtained in a study of shared clonotypes between healthy human individuals. Measured with immunoSEQ multiplex PCR; TCRdb has only the in-frame clones, and not every one. The sample consists of about 2 million clones, over 85% of them appearing once. The CDR3 is 15 residues long. J was trimmed by 1 base and V by 2 bases; bases with no gene match: 1. CDR1 is PRHDT, CDR2 FYEKMQ, per germline (reference sequence).

The rearrangement uses TRBV13 and TRBJ1-1; 10 bases align to TRBD1. The receptor was derived from a man younger than 30 in good health. The sequenced sample was naive CD8+ T cells sorted from blood. The CDR3 bases are TGTGCCAGCAGCTTATGGGACAGGGGGAACACTGAAGCTTTCTTT. Encoded protein: CASSLWDRGNTEAFF.